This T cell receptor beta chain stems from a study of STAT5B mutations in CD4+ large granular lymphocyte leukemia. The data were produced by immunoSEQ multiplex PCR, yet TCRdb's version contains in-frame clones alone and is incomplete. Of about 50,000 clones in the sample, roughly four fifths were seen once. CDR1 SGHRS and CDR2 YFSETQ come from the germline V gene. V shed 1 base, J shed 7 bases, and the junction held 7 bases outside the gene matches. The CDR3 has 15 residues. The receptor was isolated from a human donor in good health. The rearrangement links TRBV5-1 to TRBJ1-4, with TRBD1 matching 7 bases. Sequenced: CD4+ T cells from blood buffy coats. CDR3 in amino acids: CASSLNRGASEKLFF. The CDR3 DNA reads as TGCGCCAGCAGCTTGAACAGGGGCGCGTCTGAAAAACTGTTTTTT.